What follows are 14 T cell receptor beta chains derived from one specimen sequenced in a study of vaccination effects on CD4 cells after COVID-19. The assay was immunoSEQ multiplex PCR, and TCRdb's table has in-frame clones only and misses some. The data contain roughly 42,000 clones, around 70% of them seen just once; the ten biggest clones take up roughly 24%. Their antigen targets remain unknown. Under the ViraFEST assay, PBMC were stimulated with viral peptide pools so that antigen-specific CD4+ T cells expanded. Sequencing was performed afterwards. Following culture for more than 9 days, CD4+ T cells were isolated. Vaccinees lacked prior SARS-CoV-2 infection and tested negative for nucleocapsid antibodies. The material was CD4+ T cells from PBMCs cultured with HCoV-OC43 spike peptides, obtained before COVID-19 vaccination. The subset was: HCoV-OC43 spike overlapping peptide pool stimulation. Receptor source: a human donor who received a COVID-19 vaccine.

The chain combines TRBV2 with TRBJ1-1; TRBD1 might be the D (6 bases). Germline V gene sequence: CDR1 SNHLY, CDR2 FYNNEI. The CDR3 runs to 15 residues. V gave up 6 bases and J gave up 2 bases, with 16 bases separating them. The CDR3 DNA sequence: TGTGCCAGCAGGGATGGACAGAAGATAAACACTGAAGCTTTCTTT. Protein product: CASRDGQKINTEAFF.

The chain uses TRBV6-5 and TRBJ1-1; possible D gene TRBD1, 6 bases. Trimming left V 2 bases short and J 3 bases short, with 10 bases between. CDR3 length: 14 amino acids. From germline, CDR1 is MNHEY and CDR2 SVGAGI. The CDR3 spells CASSYVPGDTEAFF. DNA of the CDR3: TGTGCCAGCAGTTACGTCCCAGGGGACACTGAAGCTTTCTTT.

The sample holds many counts of this clone. This chain joins TRBV20-1 and TRBJ2-1; D not resolved. V shed 4 bases and J shed 10 bases, with 11 bases lying between them. Per the germline V gene, CDR1 is DFQATT and CDR2 is SNEGSKA (reference sequence). CDR3 length: 11 residues. The CDR3 bases are TGCAGTGCTACCCCGACGGGCGAGCAGTTCTTC. It specifies CSATPTGEQFF.

In this sample, this clone turned up many times. The chain is built from TRBV7-9 and TRBJ2-1, with 9 bases lining up with TRBD2. Germline CDR1 is SEHNR and CDR2 is FQNEAQ (reference sequence). Unmatched junction bases numbered 11, after V lost 5 bases and J lost 6 bases. There are 16 residues in the CDR3. CDR3 amino acids: CASSPRSAGGGNEQFF. The CDR3 nucleotides read TGTGCCAGCAGCCCGAGAAGCGCGGGAGGGGGCAATGAGCAGTTCTTC.

The genes are TRBV4-1 and TRBJ2-7; D unclear. Trimming pared 1 base from V and 3 bases from J, leaving 7 bases between. Per the germline V gene, CDR1 is MGHRA and CDR2 is YSYEKL. This CDR3 comprises 13 residues. As DNA, the CDR3 is TGCGCCAGCAGCCAAGCAGAAATCTACGAGCAGTACTTC. Protein: CASSQAEIYEQYF.

The chain has TRBV18 and TRBJ1-1, with 8 nucleotides matching TRBD1. With V trimmed by 6 bases and J by 6 bases, 9 bases remained unmatched. CDR1 is KGHSH and CDR2 is LQKENI in the germline V gene. This CDR3 region has 14 residues. The CDR3 DNA reads TGTGCCAGCTCTACGACAGGGGAAGAATCTGAAGCTTTCTTT. It is translated as CASSTTGEESEAFF. Complete variable domain (other parts from reference TRBV18 and TRBJ1-1): NAGVMQNPRHLVRRRGQEARLRCSPMKGHSHVYWYRQLPEEGLKFMVYLQKENIIDESGMPKERFSAEFPKEGPSILRIQQVVRGDSAAYFCASSTTGEESEAFFGQGTRLTVV.

V usage is TRBV15 and J usage is TRBJ1-1; D is undetermined. The CDR3 extends over 16 amino acids. The germline gives CDR1 LNHNV, CDR2 YYDKDF (reference sequence). Trimming shortened V by 2 bases and J by 1 base, and 14 bases separated the two germline ends. This CDR3 is CATSRSNQVENTEAFF. The CDR3 region has the DNA TGTGCCACCAGCAGATCCAATCAAGTAGAGAACACTGAAGCTTTCTTT.

V usage is TRBV28 and J usage is TRBJ2-3, with 13 bases that match TRBD2. From germline, CDR1 is MDHEN and CDR2 SYDVKM. This CDR3 has 18 residues. J lost 1 base, V lost 7 bases, and 11 bases had no gene match. CDR3 amino acids: CASKLLAGGPDRTDTQYF. For the CDR3, the DNA is TGTGCCAGCAAGCTACTAGCGGGAGGGCCGGATCGCACAGATACGCAGTATTTT.

The chain couples TRBV29-1 to TRBJ2-2, with D unclear. CDR1 SQVTM and CDR2 ANQGSEA come from the germline V gene. Trimming shortened V by 1 base and J by 3 bases, and 9 bases separated the two germline ends. The CDR3 sequence is 14 residues long. The DNA of the CDR3 is TGCAGCGTTGAAGGAAGGGCAGACACCGGGGAGCTGTTTTTT. Protein: CSVEGRADTGELFF.

This chain links TRBV11-1 with TRBJ1-2; TRBD1 agrees at 10 bases. The CDR3 runs to 15 residues. Trimming removed 3 bases from V and 4 bases from J; junction bases left unmatched: 5. The germline CDR1 and CDR2 sequences are SGHAT and FQDESV (reference sequence). The CDR3 loop reads CASSLGTGDSYGYTF. The CDR3 nucleotides are TGTGCCAGCAGCTTGGGGACAGGGGATAGCTATGGCTACACCTTC.

This clone is a singleton in its sample. This chain joins TRBV4-2 and TRBJ2-5; D not resolved. This CDR3 comprises 16 residues. The V and J ends lost 1 base and 3 bases respectively, with 15 bases between them. Germline CDR1 is LGHNA and CDR2 is YNFKEQ. The DNA of the CDR3 is TGTGCCAGCAGCCAAGGATACGGCCAGGATGAAGAGACCCAGTACTTC. This encodes CASSQGYGQDEETQYF.

The V gene is TRBV28, the J gene TRBJ2-7, with D perhaps matching TRBD1 or TRBD2 (6 bases each). With 2 bases removed from V and 2 bases from J, the gap between germline ends came to 10 bases. This CDR3 contains 14 residues. Per germline, CDR1 MDHEN and CDR2 SYDVKM. The DNA of the CDR3 is TGTGCCAGCAGTTTACGGGGGCCTCCCTACGAGCAGTACTTC. Translation gives CASSLRGPPYEQYF.

The CDR3 reads CASRIYATNEKLFF. As DNA, the CDR3 is TGTGCCAGCAGAATCTATGCAACTAATGAAAAACTGTTTTTT. The rearrangement uses TRBV2 and TRBJ1-4, with unresolved D. The CDR3 totals 14 residues. The V end was cut by 6 bases, the J end by 0 bases, with 8 bases between. The V gene's germline CDR1 is SNHLY and CDR2 FYNNEI.

The chain links TRBV24-1 to TRBJ1-6; 7 bases are shared with TRBD1. Germline lookup yields CDR1 KGHDR and CDR2 SFDVKD. The CDR3 totals 14 residues. The trim removed 4 bases at V and 8 bases at J, leaving 4 bases unmatched. Written as DNA, the CDR3 is TGTGCCACCAGTGAGACAGGGAACGATTCACCCCTCCACTTT. This codes for CATSETGNDSPLHF.